This T cell receptor beta chain appears in the sequencing data of a study of blood T cell repertoires in COVID-19. Germline loops: CDR1 SGHRS, CDR2 YFSETQ. The CDR3 contains 14 residues. V was clipped by 2 bases and J by 7 bases, with 15 bases between them. Sequencing was performed with immunoSEQ multiplex PCR; in TCRdb, only in-frame clones are kept and a portion is missing. The repertoire holds a few hundred thousand clones, with about 88% as singletons. This sequence joins TRBV5-1 and TRBJ1-1; D not resolved. What was sequenced was PBMCs or T cells enriched from blood (not recorded which). The clonotype originates from a young woman who had been exposed to COVID-19. The CDR3 protein is CASSFLEGSGEAFF. Here the CDR3 DNA reads TGCGCCAGCAGCTTCTTAGAAGGTTCAGGTGAAGCTTTCTTT.